One and the same sample provided the 30 T cell receptor beta chains below, sequenced in a study of blood T cell repertoires in COVID-19. The assay was immunoSEQ multiplex PCR, and TCRdb's table has in-frame clones only and misses some. The sample has over 150,000 clones, roughly 89% seen once. The sample consisted of peripheral blood. These TCRs come from a woman in her 70s with COVID-19, enrolled during active disease.

The chain joins TRBV5-4 to TRBJ2-7; weak D call: TRBD2 (5 bases). Between the trimmed V and J ends, which lost 4 bases and 0 bases, there was a span of 14 bases. Germline values: CDR1 SGHNT, CDR2 YYREEE (reference sequence). The length of the CDR3 is 15 residues. The CDR3 bases are TGTGCCAGCAGCGCCGAGAGCGGTGCCTCCTACGAGCAGTACTTC. As protein: CASSAESGASYEQYF.

V and J are TRBV6-5 and TRBJ2-7, with 10 bases aligning to TRBD2. The germline gives CDR1 MNHEY, CDR2 SVGAGI. J gave up 1 base and V 6 bases, and 3 bases lay outside the gene matches. This CDR3 contains 14 residues. CDR3 amino acids: CASRTGLASYEQYF. The DNA of the CDR3 is TGTGCCAGCAGGACGGGACTAGCGTCCTACGAGCAGTACTTC.

This chain connects TRBV6-5 to TRBJ1-2; D is undetermined. Trimming left V 7 bases short and J 1 base short, with 13 bases between. This CDR3 contains 14 residues. Germline V gene lookup returns CDR1 MNHEY and CDR2 SVGAGI. In DNA, the CDR3 is TGTGCCAGCACTCGAACCGGGAGTAACTATGGCTACACCTTC. This codes for CASTRTGSNYGYTF.

The chain is built from TRBV5-1 and TRBJ2-3, with TRBD1 as a possible D gene (6 bases). With 3 bases removed from V and 0 bases from J, the gap between germline ends came to 11 bases. This CDR3 is built from 15 residues. The germline gives CDR1 SGHRS, CDR2 YFSETQ. The CDR3 DNA sequence: TGCGCCAGCAGCTCAGGACAGTGGAGCACAGATACGCAGTATTTT. It translates to CASSSGQWSTDTQYF.

CDR3 sequence (DNA): TGTGCCAGCAGACTAGAGGGAGCTGAAAAACTGTTTTTT. Translated: CASRLEGAEKLFF. The chain uses TRBV28 and TRBJ1-4, with D uncertain. CDR1 is MDHEN and CDR2 is SYDVKM in the germline V gene. The V end was cut by 6 bases, the J end by 7 bases, with 12 bases between. This CDR3 comprises 13 residues. The full variable domain, completed using reference TRBV28 and TRBJ1-4, is DVKVTQSSRYLVKRTGEKVFLECVQDMDHENMFWYRQDPGLGLRLIYFSYDVKMKEKGDIPEGYSVSREKKERFSLILESASTNQTSMYLCASRLEGAEKLFFGSGTQLSVL.

The chain joins TRBV11-3 to TRBJ1-3; TRBD1 aligns across 8 bases. CDR1 is SGHNT, CDR2 YENEEA, per germline. This CDR3 spans 14 amino acids. J gave up 2 bases and V 5 bases, and 2 bases lay outside the gene matches. Here the CDR3 DNA reads TGTGCCAGCAGCCAGACAGGGGCTGGAAACACCATATATTTT. This encodes CASSQTGAGNTIYF. The variable domain in full, completed from reference TRBV11-3 and TRBJ1-3, reads EAGVVQSPRYKIIEKKQPVAFWCNPISGHNTLYWYLQNLGQGPELLIRYENEEAVDDSQLPKDRFSAERLKGVDSTLKIQPAELGDSAVYLCASSQTGAGNTIYFGEGSWLTVV.

In its sample, this clone was seen a few times. The chain has TRBV5-4 and TRBJ2-5, with TRBD2 matching 8 bases. The length of the CDR3 is 16 residues. Germline assignment: CDR1 SGHNT and CDR2 YYREEE (reference sequence). Trimming cost V 0 bases and J 1 base; bases outside gene matches: 5. CDR3 nucleotide sequence: TGTGCCAGCAGCTTGGAGAGCGGGAGTAGCCAAGAGACCCAGTACTTC. It encodes CASSLESGSSQETQYF.

Only one count was recorded for this clone. The V and J genes are TRBV11-2 and TRBJ2-5; 9 bases map to TRBD2. Germline CDR1 SGHAT, CDR2 FQNNGV. The CDR3 covers 15 residues. Losses at the gene ends were 4 bases for V and 2 bases for J; bases not matched to a gene: 5. In DNA, the CDR3 is TGTGCCAGCAGCTCCGGACTAGCGTGGCAAGAGACCCAGTACTTC. Amino acid sequence: CASSSGLAWQETQYF.

As for this clone: One end of the junction fails to match germline, which may point to a read error. The gene calls are TRBV5-4 and TRBJ2-5; 14 nucleotides match TRBD2. CDR1 SGHNT and CDR2 YYREEE come from the germline V gene (reference sequence). CDR3 size: 15 residues. CDR3 protein: CASSLQGLAGAQGDF. The CDR3 DNA sequence: TGTGCCAGCAGCTTGCAGGGACTAGCGGGAGCTCAGGGGGACTTC.

The chain links TRBV5-1 to TRBJ2-5, with 7 nucleotides matching TRBD2. This CDR3 region has 17 residues. V lost 0 bases and J lost 5; bases outside the gene matches: 13. Germline lookup yields CDR1 SGHRS and CDR2 YFSETQ. The CDR3 here is CASSLGGVAGAMETQYF. CDR3 DNA: TGCGCCAGCAGCTTGGGAGGAGTGGCGGGAGCTATGGAGACCCAGTACTTC.

The CDR3 bases are TGTGCCAGCAGTTCCTTGAGCGGGAGGGGCGGGAGGCAAGAGACCCAGTACTTC. Its translation is CASSSLSGRGGRQETQYF. V usage is TRBV25-1 and J usage is TRBJ2-5; TRBD2 aligns across 10 bases. V gave up 5 bases and J gave up 2 bases; unmatched junction bases: 14. The CDR3 covers 18 residues. Germline CDR1 is MGHDK and CDR2 is SYGVNS.

This chain connects TRBV30 to TRBJ1-1, with D perhaps TRBD1 (5 bases). The V gene lost 4 bases and the J gene lost 5 bases, with 17 bases spanning the gap. The CDR3 covers 14 residues. Germline V gives CDR1 GTSNPN, CDR2 SVGIG (reference sequence). The CDR3 DNA reads TGTGCCTGGACTCCAGACAGCGCCAGGACTGAAGCTTTCTTT. It codes for CAWTPDSARTEAFF.

The chain links TRBV10-3 to TRBJ2-7, with a tentative D call TRBD2 (6 bases). CDR1 is ENHRY and CDR2 is SYGVKD in the germline V gene. Trimming stripped 3 bases from V and 4 bases from J, with 19 bases between. The CDR3 runs 16 residues. CDR3 residues: CAISEGTRGLSYEQYF. Written as DNA, the CDR3 is TGTGCCATCAGTGAAGGCACCCGGGGACTGTCGTACGAGCAGTACTTC.

This chain uses TRBV18 with TRBJ2-3, with 12 positions matching TRBD2. CDR1 KGHSH and CDR2 LQKENI come from the germline V gene. After removal of 3 bases from V and 3 bases from J, the junction contained 10 bases not matched to a gene. The CDR3 consists of 18 residues. CDR3 sequence: CASSPLPSSGRVTDTQYF. CDR3 bases: TGTGCCAGCTCACCTCTCCCCTCTAGCGGGAGGGTTACAGATACGCAGTATTTT.

The chain carries TRBV7-3 and TRBJ1-1; D not certain. The CDR3 runs 13 residues. Germline-derived CDR1 and CDR2 are SGHTA and FQGTGA. Deletions cut 8 bases from V and 0 bases from J, with 10 bases between. In DNA form, the CDR3 reads TGTGCCAGCCGCACTAGCCTGAACACTGAAGCTTTCTTT. Translation: CASRTSLNTEAFF.

The chain couples TRBV28 to TRBJ1-5; 8 bases are shared with TRBD1. J was trimmed by 5 bases and V by 6 bases; bases with no gene match: 6. CDR1 is MDHEN and CDR2 is SYDVKM in the germline V gene. There are 14 residues in the CDR3. The CDR3 nucleotides are TGTGCCAGCAGGCTACAGGGGGGGCATCAGCCCCAGCATTTT. Its translation: CASRLQGGHQPQHF. Drawing the rest from reference TRBV28 and TRBJ1-5, the complete variable domain is DVKVTQSSRYLVKRTGEKVFLECVQDMDHENMFWYRQDPGLGLRLIYFSYDVKMKEKGDIPEGYSVSREKKERFSLILESASTNQTSMYLCASRLQGGHQPQHFGDGTRLSIL.

Comments on this clone: The identical CDR3 is also encoded by other nucleotide sequences in the sample. The chain links TRBV6-5 to TRBJ1-1; perhaps TRBD1 as D (5 bases). Germline lookup yields CDR1 MNHEY and CDR2 SVGAGI. V lost 6 bases, J lost 1 base, and 9 bases lay in between. CDR3 size: 13 residues. In DNA form, the CDR3 reads TGTGCCAGCAGGCGCAGGGAGAACACTGAAGCTTTCTTT. It translates to CASRRRENTEAFF.

The DNA of the CDR3 is TGTGCCAGCAGCCTACAGGTCAACTATGGCTACACCTTC. As protein: CASSLQVNYGYTF. The gene calls are TRBV2 and TRBJ1-2, with D tentatively TRBD1 (5 bases). The germline V gene has CDR1 SNHLY and CDR2 FYNNEI. The V gene lost 6 bases and the J gene lost 2 bases, with 10 bases spanning the gap. CDR3 length equals 13 residues.

J is TRBJ2-5 and V is TRBV24-1, with TRBD2 matching 9 bases. CDR3 length: 14 residues. Unmatched junction bases numbered 3, after V lost 3 bases and J lost 5 bases. The germline V gene has CDR1 KGHDR and CDR2 SFDVKD. The CDR3 DNA is TGTGCCACCAGTGATATAGCGGGAGTGGAGACCCAGTACTTC. Translation gives CATSDIAGVETQYF.

Only a few counts were recorded for this clone. This chain connects TRBV6-4 to TRBJ2-3; D is perhaps TRBD2 (5 bases). The CDR3 is 14 residues long. In germline, CDR1 is MRHNA, CDR2 SNTAGT. The V gene lost 6 bases and the J gene lost 0 bases, with 10 bases spanning the gap. The CDR3 DNA sequence: TGTGCCAGCAGCTTGACTATAAGCACAGATACGCAGTATTTT. Translating gives CASSLTISTDTQYF.

V gene TRBV7-2 combines with J gene TRBJ1-5; D perhaps matches TRBD1 (6 bases). Trimming left V 6 bases short and J 1 base short, with 16 bases between. CDR3 length: 16 amino acids. Per the germline V gene, CDR1 is SGHTA and CDR2 is FQGNSA. CDR3 protein: CASRLGTLDSNQPQHF. CDR3 DNA sequence: TGTGCCAGCAGACTCGGGACACTCGACAGCAATCAGCCCCAGCATTTT.

The chain combines TRBV18 with TRBJ2-5, with 7 bases identical to TRBD1. CDR1 is KGHSH, CDR2 LQKENI, per germline. This CDR3 comprises 15 residues. The V segment lost 5 bases and the J segment 1 base; nucleotides outside the gene matches: 7. The CDR3 region has the DNA TGTGCCAGCTCAGGGGGACAGCTCTTCCAAGAGACCCAGTACTTC. This translates into CASSGGQLFQETQYF.

The rearrangement joins TRBV25-1 to TRBJ1-4; 9 nucleotides line up with TRBD1. After removal of 0 bases from V and 2 bases from J, the junction contained 4 bases not matched to a gene. This CDR3 has 17 residues. Germline V gene lookup returns CDR1 MGHDK and CDR2 SYGVNS. DNA for the CDR3: TGTGCCAGCAGTGAATACGGGACAGGGTGGACTAATGAAAAACTGTTTTTT. Its protein product is CASSEYGTGWTNEKLFF.

The chain recombines TRBV2 with TRBJ2-3; perhaps TRBD2 as D (6 bases). The V and J ends lost 4 bases and 3 bases respectively, with 11 bases between them. The CDR3 runs to 14 residues. CDR1 SNHLY and CDR2 FYNNEI come from the germline V gene. CDR3 DNA: TGTGCCAGCAGTGCCCGGGAGACAACAGATACGCAGTATTTT. Its translation: CASSARETTDTQYF.

Note on this clone: Within the sample, other DNA sequences also encode this same CDR3. The rearrangement links TRBV6-2 or TRBV6-3 to TRBJ2-3; 7 bases agree with TRBD2. The CDR3 sequence is 14 residues long. The V gene end was trimmed by 6 bases and the J gene end by 1 base; junction bases not matched to a gene: 4. Germline V gene data show CDR1 as MNHEY and CDR2 as SVGEGT. Here the CDR3 reads CASSSGEGTDTQYF. The CDR3, as DNA: TGTGCCAGCAGCAGCGGGGAGGGCACAGATACGCAGTATTTT.

V is TRBV28 and J is TRBJ2-7, with unresolved D. The germline V gene has CDR1 MDHEN and CDR2 SYDVKM. The CDR3 contains 11 residues. CDR3 nucleotides: TGTGTCGTGAAGAGTGCCTACGAGCAGTACTTC. Translation: CVVKSAYEQYF.

This clone was detected a few times. The chain is built from TRBV27 and TRBJ1-1; the D is unclear. The CDR3 sequence is 14 residues long. V was clipped by 6 bases and J by 5 bases, with 16 bases between them. CDR1 and CDR2 (germline): MNHEY, SMNVEV (reference sequence). In nucleotides, the CDR3 is TGTGCCAGCAGAATGCCGGCATCGGGAACTGAAGCTTTCTTT. This encodes CASRMPASGTEAFF.

This clone came up a few times. V and J are TRBV4-1 and TRBJ2-7, with D perhaps matching TRBD1 (5 bases). The CDR3 is 12 residues long. From germline, CDR1 is MGHRA and CDR2 YSYEKL. V lost 1 base and J 7 bases, leaving 8 bases between the germline ends. In DNA, the CDR3 is TGCGCCAGCAGCCAAGGGACAATGGAGCAGTACTTC. Its protein product is CASSQGTMEQYF.

The J gene is TRBJ2-3, the V gene TRBV7-2; 7 positions match TRBD2. Trimming removed 1 base from V and 5 bases from J; junction bases left unmatched: 9. The CDR3 consists of 16 residues. Germline V gene lookup returns CDR1 SGHTA and CDR2 FQGNSA. CDR3 nucleotides: TGTGCCAGCAGCTTAGTTCCGGGAGGAGGAGTAGATACGCAGTATTTT. As protein: CASSLVPGGGVDTQYF.

V usage is TRBV18 and J usage is TRBJ1-1, with 10 bases fitting TRBD1. The trim removed 8 bases at V and 7 bases at J, leaving 16 bases unmatched. Germline loops: CDR1 KGHSH, CDR2 LQKENI. CDR3 size: 16 residues. DNA for the CDR3: TGTGCCAGCCACGTAAGGAGTACCGGGACAGGGGTTGAAGCTTTCTTT. Encoded protein: CASHVRSTGTGVEAFF.